This entry features one T cell receptor (beta chain) sequence. The data derive from a study of identifying expanded T cells in peripheral blood. Sequencing used immunoSEQ multiplex PCR; TCRdb keeps in-frame clones, though not all of them. In the table there are nearly 60,000 clones, around 90% of which are singletons. The CDR3 runs to 17 residues. V was trimmed by 0 bases and J by 6 bases, leaving 16 bases between them. Germline V gives CDR1 SGHTS, CDR2 YDEGEE. This rearrangement joins TRBV5-8 to TRBJ1-6; TRBD1 is a possible D gene (5 bases). Sequenced input: blood. The TCR sequence derives from a person between 18 and 75 years old in good health. The CDR3 here is CASSLALGEALNSPLHF. CDR3 in DNA: TGTGCCAGCAGCTTGGCCTTGGGGGAGGCCCTTAATTCACCCCTCCACTTT.